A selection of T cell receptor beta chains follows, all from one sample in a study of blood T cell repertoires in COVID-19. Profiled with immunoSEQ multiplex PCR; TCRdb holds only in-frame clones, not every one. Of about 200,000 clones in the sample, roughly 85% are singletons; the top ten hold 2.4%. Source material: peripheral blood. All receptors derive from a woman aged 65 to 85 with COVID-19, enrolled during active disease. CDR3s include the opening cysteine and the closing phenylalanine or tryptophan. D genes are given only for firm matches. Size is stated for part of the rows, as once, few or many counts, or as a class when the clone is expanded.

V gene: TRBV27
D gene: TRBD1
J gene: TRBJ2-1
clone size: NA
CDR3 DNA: TGTGCCAGCAGTTTATGGTGGTTTGAGGACAGGGGGTCCAATGAGCAGTTCTTC
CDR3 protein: CASSLWWFEDRGSNEQFF

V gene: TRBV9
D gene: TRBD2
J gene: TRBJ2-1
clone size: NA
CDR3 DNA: TGTGCCAGCAGCCCCATTTCCGTAGCGGGAGGGCAGGATGAGCAGTTCTTC
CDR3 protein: CASSPISVAGGQDEQFF

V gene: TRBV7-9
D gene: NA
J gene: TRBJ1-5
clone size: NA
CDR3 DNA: TGTGCCAGCAGTTTTGGACAGAATCAGCCCCAGCATTTT
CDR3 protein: CASSFGQNQPQHF

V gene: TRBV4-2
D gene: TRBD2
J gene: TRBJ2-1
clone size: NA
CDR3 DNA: TGTGCCAGCAGCCAAGATAAGGCTAGCGGGAGTGGCAATGAGCAGTTCTTC
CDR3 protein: CASSQDKASGSGNEQFF

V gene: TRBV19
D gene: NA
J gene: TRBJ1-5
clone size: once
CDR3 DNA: TGTGCCAGTAGTATAGCCCCGGGGAGCGGTCAGCCCCAGCATTTT
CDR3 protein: CASSIAPGSGQPQHF

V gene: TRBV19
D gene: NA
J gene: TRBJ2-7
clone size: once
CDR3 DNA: TGTGCCAGTAGTATAGAACTAACGAGCTCCTACGAGCAGTACTTC
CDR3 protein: CASSIELTSSYEQYF

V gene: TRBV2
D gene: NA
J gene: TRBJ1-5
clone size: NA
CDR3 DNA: TGTGCCAGCCAGGATAGCAATCAGCCCCAGCATTTT
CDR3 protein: CASQDSNQPQHF

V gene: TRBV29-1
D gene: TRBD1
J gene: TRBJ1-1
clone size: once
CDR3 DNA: TGCAGCGTTAACCGCGCAAGGGGACAGCGAAACACTGAAGCTTTCTTT
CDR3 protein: CSVNRARGQRNTEAFF

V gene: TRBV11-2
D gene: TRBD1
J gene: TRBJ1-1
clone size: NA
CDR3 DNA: TGTGCCAGCAGCAGATGGGACAGGGAGGCCACTGAAGCTTTCTTT
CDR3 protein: CASSRWDREATEAFF

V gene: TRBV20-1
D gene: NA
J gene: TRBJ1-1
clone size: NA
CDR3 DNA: TGCAGTGCTAGGAGGACTGAAGCTTTCTTT
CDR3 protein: CSARRTEAFF

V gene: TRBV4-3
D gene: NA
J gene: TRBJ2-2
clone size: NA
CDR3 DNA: TGCGCCAGCAGCCAATCAACCCCCCCCAGGACCGGGGAGCTGTTTTTT
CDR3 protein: CASSQSTPPRTGELFF

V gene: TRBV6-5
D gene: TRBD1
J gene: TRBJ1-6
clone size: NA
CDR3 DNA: TGTGCCAGCCAGAAGGGGGCGTATAATTCACCCCTCCACTTT
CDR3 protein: CASQKGAYNSPLHF

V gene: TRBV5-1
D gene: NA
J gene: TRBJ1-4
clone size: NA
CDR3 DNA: TGCGCCAGCAGCTTGGGTACAGAACCTGTCGAAAAACTGTTTTTT
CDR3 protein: CASSLGTEPVEKLFF